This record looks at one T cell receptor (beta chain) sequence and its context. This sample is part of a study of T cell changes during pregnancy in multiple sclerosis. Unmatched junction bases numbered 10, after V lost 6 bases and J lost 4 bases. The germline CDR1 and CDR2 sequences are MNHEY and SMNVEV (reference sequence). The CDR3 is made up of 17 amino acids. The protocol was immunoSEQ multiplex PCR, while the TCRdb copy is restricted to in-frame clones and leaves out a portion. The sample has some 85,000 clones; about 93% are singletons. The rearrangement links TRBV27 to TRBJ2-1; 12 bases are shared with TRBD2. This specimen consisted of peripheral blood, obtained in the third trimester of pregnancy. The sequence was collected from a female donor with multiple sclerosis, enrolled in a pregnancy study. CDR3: CASSQRLGLAGYNEQFF. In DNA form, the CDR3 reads TGTGCCAGCAGCCAACGACTGGGACTAGCGGGTTACAATGAGCAGTTCTTC.